Listed below are T cell receptor beta chains from one sample, sequenced in a study of Ad26.COV2.S vaccination and SARS-CoV-2 variants. The data were produced by immunoSEQ multiplex PCR, yet TCRdb's version contains in-frame clones alone and is incomplete. Found here are around 300,000 clones, roughly 91% of them singletons; the top ten hold 5%. This sample comprised peripheral blood, obtained in a trial of Ad26.COV2.S vaccine versus placebo. Receptor source: a person between 18 and 59 years old who received the Ad26.COV2.S COVID-19 vaccine or a placebo. The CDR3 runs from the conserved cysteine through the conserved F or W. A D gene is named only where the DNA matches it firmly.

v_gene: TRBV7-2
j_gene: TRBJ2-1
d_gene: .
CDR3aa: CASSLGGRDEQFF
CDR3nt: TGTGCCAGCAGCCTTGGGGGTAGGGATGAGCAGTTCTTC

v_gene: TRBV20-1
j_gene: TRBJ2-1
d_gene: .
CDR3aa: CSASIFGNEQFF
CDR3nt: TGCAGTGCTAGTATCTTTGGCAATGAGCAGTTCTTC

v_gene: TRBV6-5
j_gene: TRBJ2-7
d_gene: .
CDR3aa: CASLRGSRYEQYF
CDR3nt: TGTGCCAGCCTCAGGGGTTCTAGGTACGAGCAGTACTTC

v_gene: TRBV19
j_gene: TRBJ1-1
d_gene: .
CDR3aa: CASSIQGNTEAFF
CDR3nt: TGTGCCAGTAGTATCCAGGGGAACACTGAAGCTTTCTTT

v_gene: TRBV29-1
j_gene: TRBJ1-1
d_gene: .
CDR3aa: CSVEGQGYTEAFF
CDR3nt: TGCAGCGTTGAAGGGCAGGGGTACACTGAAGCTTTCTTT

v_gene: TRBV10-3
j_gene: TRBJ1-5
d_gene: .
CDR3aa: CAIRAGPNSNQPQHF
CDR3nt: TGTGCCATCAGGGCAGGGCCGAATAGCAATCAGCCCCAGCATTTT

v_gene: TRBV7-9
j_gene: TRBJ1-1
d_gene: .
CDR3aa: CASSFGYGFRGTEAFF
CDR3nt: TGTGCCAGCAGCTTTGGCTACGGGTTTCGGGGCACTGAAGCTTTCTTT

v_gene: TRBV6-5
j_gene: TRBJ1-6
d_gene: .
CDR3aa: CASSYSSLGNSPLHF
CDR3nt: TGTGCCAGCAGTTACTCGAGTTTGGGGAATTCACCCCTCCACTTT

v_gene: TRBV5-5
j_gene: TRBJ2-7
d_gene: TRBD2
CDR3aa: CASSWAGGFHEQYF
CDR3nt: TGTGCCAGCAGCTGGGCGGGGGGGTTCCACGAGCAGTACTTC

v_gene: TRBV28
j_gene: TRBJ2-5
d_gene: TRBD2
CDR3aa: CASSSLLAGTETQYF
CDR3nt: TGTGCCAGCAGTTCACTCCTAGCGGGGACGGAGACCCAGTACTTC

v_gene: TRBV6-5
j_gene: TRBJ2-1
d_gene: .
CDR3aa: CASSYSYLYNEQFF
CDR3nt: TGTGCCAGCAGTTACTCGTACTTATACAATGAGCAGTTCTTC